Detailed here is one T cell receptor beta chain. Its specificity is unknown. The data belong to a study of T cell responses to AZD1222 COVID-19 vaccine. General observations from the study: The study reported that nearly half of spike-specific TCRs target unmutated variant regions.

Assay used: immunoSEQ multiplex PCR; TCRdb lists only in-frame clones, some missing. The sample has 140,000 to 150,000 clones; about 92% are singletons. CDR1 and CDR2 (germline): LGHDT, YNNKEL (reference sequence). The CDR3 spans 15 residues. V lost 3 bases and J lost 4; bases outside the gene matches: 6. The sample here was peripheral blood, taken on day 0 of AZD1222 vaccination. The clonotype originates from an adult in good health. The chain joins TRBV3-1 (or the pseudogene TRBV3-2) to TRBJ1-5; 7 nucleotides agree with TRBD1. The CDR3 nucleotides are TGTGCCAGCAGCCACAGACAGGGACAAAATCAGCCCCAGCATTTT. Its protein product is CASSHRQGQNQPQHF.